These 20 T cell receptor beta chains share one sample of origin, sequenced in a study of patients and donors after allogeneic stem cell transplantation. TCRdb reprocessed the RT-PCR reads with MiXCR, giving one entry per CDR3 protein. The table shows 800,000 to 1,000,000 distinct CDR3 sequences, with about a sixth occurring only once. The specimen sequenced was blood, either unsorted or a sorted T cell fraction (not recorded which). Every receptor here comes from a human donor who was either an allogeneic HSCT recipient or a stem cell or donor lymphocyte infusion donor (not recorded which). It is not recorded whose cells these are; they may come from a transplant donor.

CDR3 DNA sequence: TGTGCCAGCTCGGCGGAAAGAGGGGGCTCACCCCTCCACTTT. This gives the protein CASSAERGGSPLHF. J is TRBJ1-6 and V is TRBV27; 7 bases match TRBD1. V lost 8 bases to trimming and J lost 10 bases; unmatched junction nucleotides: 11. Germline CDR1 reads MNHEY; CDR2 reads SMNVEV (reference sequence). This CDR3 is built from 14 residues.

This clonotype occurred a few times. V gene TRBV6-2 or TRBV6-3 combines with J gene TRBJ2-7; 8 bases map to TRBD1. CDR1 is MNHEY and CDR2 is SVGEGT in the germline V gene. The CDR3 is made up of 14 amino acids. V lost 4 bases to trimming and J lost 5 bases; unmatched junction nucleotides: 7. The CDR3 coding sequence is TGTGCCAGCAGTTCACAGGGGGTCCGAAACGAGCAGTACTTC. Protein product: CASSSQGVRNEQYF.

This clonotype was detected a few times. V gene TRBV12-3 or TRBV12-4 combines with J gene TRBJ1-2, with no clear D. Trimming took off 3 bases at V and 5 bases at J, with 10 bases between the two ends. This CDR3 comprises 13 residues. This chain's CDR3 is CASSFNSPYGYTF. The DNA for the CDR3 is TGTGCCAGCAGTTTCAACAGCCCTTATGGCTACACCTTC.

This clonotype has ten or more counts. The rearrangement uses TRBV12-3 or TRBV12-4 and TRBJ1-2, with a tentative D call TRBD1 (5 bases). The CDR3 has 11 residues. Trimming stripped 8 bases from V and 3 bases from J, with 7 bases between. CDR3 sequence (DNA): TGTGCCAGCTCGGGGGACTATGGCTACACCTTC. Amino acids: CASSGDYGYTF.

The rearrangement joins TRBV5-6 to TRBJ1-2; 9 bases agree with TRBD1. The germline V gene has CDR1 SGHDT and CDR2 YYEEEE. The CDR3 has 14 residues. Trimming at V came to 4 bases and at J to 3 bases, leaving 4 bases not matched to a gene. CDR3: CASSRTGEHYGYTF. The CDR3 DNA follows: TGTGCCAGCAGCCGGACAGGGGAACACTATGGCTACACCTTC.

J is TRBJ2-1 and V is TRBV20-1, with 7 bases fitting TRBD2. This CDR3 has 15 amino acids. J was trimmed by 3 bases and V by 0 bases; bases with no gene match: 5. Germline values: CDR1 DFQATT, CDR2 SNEGSKA (reference sequence). The DNA for the CDR3 is TGCAGTGCTAGAGATGCCGCTAGCGGCTACAATGAGCAGTTCTTC. It yields the protein CSARDAASGYNEQFF.

The V and J genes are TRBV16 and TRBJ2-1, with 7 bases identical to TRBD1. After removal of 4 bases from V and 1 base from J, the junction contained 10 bases not matched to a gene. CDR3 length: 17 residues. The germline V gene has CDR1 KGHSY and CDR2 FQNENV. The CDR3 nucleotides are TGTGCCAGCAGCCGGGGGCGAGGGGGCAAGTCCTACAATGAGCAGTTCTTC. Translated: CASSRGRGGKSYNEQFF.

The rearrangement joins TRBV11-2 to TRBJ1-6, with D tentatively TRBD1 (5 bases). This CDR3 contains 15 residues. The V gene lost 1 base and the J gene lost 5 bases, with 9 bases spanning the gap. Germline CDR1 SGHAT, CDR2 FQNNGV. The CDR3 loop is CASSLGRGNNSPLHF. In nucleotides, the CDR3 is TGTGCCAGCAGCTTAGGTCGGGGGAATAATTCACCCCTCCACTTT. Full variable domain (remainder filled in from reference TRBV11-2 and TRBJ1-6): EAGVAQSPRYKIIEKRQSVAFWCNPISGHATLYWYQQILGQGPKLLIQFQNNGVVDDSQLPKDRFSAERLKGVDSTLKIQPAKLEDSAVYLCASSLGRGNNSPLHFGNGTRLTVT.

Written as DNA, the CDR3 is TGTGCCAGCAGTTTGGGACCAAGCCGGTTCTTC. It translates to CASSLGPSRFF. The rearrangement links TRBV12-3 or TRBV12-4 to TRBJ2-1; the D gene could be TRBD1 or TRBD2 (5 bases each). Deletions cut 3 bases from V and 15 bases from J, with 12 bases between. CDR3 length: 11 amino acids.

This sequence joins TRBV27 and TRBJ1-5; D not certain. The CDR3 consists of 13 residues. The V end was cut by 0 bases, the J end by 3 bases, with 3 bases between. Germline CDR1 is MNHEY and CDR2 is SMNVEV (reference sequence). The CDR3 DNA reads TGTGCCAGCAGTTTATCCACCAATCAGCCCCAGCATTTT. This encodes CASSLSTNQPQHF.

In this sample, this clonotype turned up a few times. Mismatch with germline at one junction end may stem from a read error. The V and J genes are TRBV7-7 and TRBJ2-3, with a weak D call TRBD2 (7 bases). CDR1 is SSHAT, CDR2 FNYEAQ, per germline (reference sequence). The CDR3 is 15 amino acids. The CDR3 loop is CASSQRGGNTDTQYF. The CDR3 DNA is TGTGCTAGCAGTCAAAGGGGGGGTAACACAGATACGCAGTATTTT.

The rearrangement uses TRBV12-3 or TRBV12-4 and TRBJ2-1; 9 bases match TRBD2. The trim removed 6 bases at V and 7 bases at J, leaving 10 bases unmatched. This CDR3 comprises 15 residues. The CDR3 spells CASSPRLAALNEQFF. DNA for the CDR3: TGTGCCAGCAGCCCCCGACTAGCGGCATTAAATGAGCAGTTCTTC.

This chain uses TRBV6-2 or TRBV6-3 with TRBJ2-2, with a weak D call TRBD2 (5 bases). V was cut by 5 bases and J by 6 bases, with 13 bases left in between. CDR3 length equals 14 residues. CDR1 and CDR2 from the germline V gene are MNHEY and SVGEGT. The CDR3 loop is CASSRGLRAGELFF. The CDR3 DNA is TGTGCCAGCAGTCGCGGACTGCGGGCCGGGGAGCTGTTTTTT.

This clonotype was observed a handful of times. This rearrangement joins TRBV15 to TRBJ2-7; TRBD1 agrees at 8 bases. Germline CDR1 LNHNV, CDR2 YYDKDF (reference sequence). The CDR3 has 15 amino acids. The V segment lost 7 bases and the J segment 3 bases; nucleotides outside the gene matches: 11. In DNA form, the CDR3 reads TGTGCCACCACCCTAGACAGGGGAAGCCACTACGAGCAGTACTTC. As protein: CATTLDRGSHYEQYF. Variable domain in full (rest from reference TRBV15 and TRBJ2-7): DAMVIQNPRYQVTQFGKPVTLSCSQTLNHNVMYWYQQKSSQAPKLLFHYYDKDFNNEADTPDNFQSRRPNTSFCFLDIRSPGLGDTAMYLCATTLDRGSHYEQYFGPGTRLTVT.

There are a few counts of this clonotype. The chain joins TRBV12-3 or TRBV12-4 to TRBJ1-1; D is possibly TRBD1 (5 bases). The CDR3 is made up of 14 amino acids. The germline V and J ends were trimmed by 2 bases and 4 bases, with 11 bases remaining between them. The CDR3 loop reads CASSLQGRLTEAFF. The CDR3, as DNA: TGTGCCAGCAGTTTACAGGGTCGCCTCACTGAAGCTTTCTTT.

About this clonotype itself: A junction boundary mismatches the germline segment, possibly from a read error. The chain's CDR3 is CASSFPGHPPHF. CDR3 nucleotides: TGTGCCAGCAGTTTCCCGGGCCACCCCCCGCATTTT. The chain carries TRBV12-3 or TRBV12-4 and TRBJ1-5; D is unclear. This CDR3 region has 12 residues.

This clonotype was seen a handful of times. The chain carries TRBV20-1 and TRBJ2-7; D possibly corresponds to TRBD2 (5 bases). CDR1 is DFQATT, CDR2 SNEGSKA, per germline (reference sequence). Deletions cut 3 bases from V and 0 bases from J, with 6 bases between. This CDR3 contains 12 residues. CDR3 in DNA: TGCAGTGCTAGGACTATCTCCTACGAGCAGTACTTC. Its translation is CSARTISYEQYF.

In this sample, this clonotype turned up a few times. This chain uses TRBV20-1 with TRBJ1-5; D is undetermined. Trimming took off 0 bases at V and 7 bases at J, with 13 bases between the two ends. The germline gives CDR1 DFQATT, CDR2 SNEGSKA (reference sequence). The CDR3 sequence is 14 residues long. The CDR3 loop reads CSARDWAAEQPQHF. The DNA of the CDR3 is TGCAGTGCTAGAGATTGGGCCGCCGAGCAGCCCCAGCATTTT.

This clonotype was observed a few times. The J gene is TRBJ2-3, the V gene TRBV12-3 or TRBV12-4, with D possibly being TRBD1 or TRBD2 (6 bases each). The CDR3 totals 15 residues. V lost 7 bases and J 4 bases, leaving 18 bases between the germline ends. The CDR3 DNA is TGTGCCAGCACCCCGCGACGGGGGCGGGCAGATACGCAGTATTTT. Translated: CASTPRRGRADTQYF.

This clonotype has a single count. This chain uses TRBV3-1 with TRBJ2-2; possible D gene TRBD2, 6 bases. The CDR3 has 17 residues. V was pared by 4 bases and J by 5 bases, with 20 bases between. Germline V gene data show CDR1 as LGHDT and CDR2 as YNNKEL (reference sequence). The DNA for the CDR3 is TGTGCCAGCAGCCCTTCCCCGGGAGAGCTTTTAACCGGGGAGCTGTTTTTT. It is translated as CASSPSPGELLTGELFF.